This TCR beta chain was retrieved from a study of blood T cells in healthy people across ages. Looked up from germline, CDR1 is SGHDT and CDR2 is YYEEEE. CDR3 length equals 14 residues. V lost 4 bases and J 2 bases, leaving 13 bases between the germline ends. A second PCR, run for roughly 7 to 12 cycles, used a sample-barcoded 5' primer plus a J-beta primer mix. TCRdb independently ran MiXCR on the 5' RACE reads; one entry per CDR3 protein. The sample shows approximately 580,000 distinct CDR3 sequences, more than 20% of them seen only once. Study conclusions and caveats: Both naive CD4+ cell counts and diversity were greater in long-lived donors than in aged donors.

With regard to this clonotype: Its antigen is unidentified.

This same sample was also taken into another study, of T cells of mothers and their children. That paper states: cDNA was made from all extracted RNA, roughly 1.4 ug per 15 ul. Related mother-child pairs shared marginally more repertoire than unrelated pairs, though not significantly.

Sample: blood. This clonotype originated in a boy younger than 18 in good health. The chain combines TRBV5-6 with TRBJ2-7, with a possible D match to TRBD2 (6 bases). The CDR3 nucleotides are TGTGCCAGCAGCGCGGGACCAGGGCCCTACGAGCAGTACTTC. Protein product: CASSAGPGPYEQYF.